The clone carrying this T cell receptor beta chain appeared many times. The antigen is undetermined. On the day of bone marrow donation, the related graft donor provided peripheral blood. TCRdb's copy holds only in-frame clones and misses some; the assay was immunoSEQ multiplex PCR. The record shows about 39,000 clones for this sample, with no singletons present. Between the trimmed V and J ends, which lost 8 bases and 4 bases, there was a span of 14 bases. In germline, CDR1 is MDHEN, CDR2 SYDVKM. The CDR3 runs to 13 residues. The data stem from a study of T cells after posttransplantation cyclophosphamide. The study, taken as a whole, reports: Donor-recipient repertoire similarity was low at 1-2 months, rising over year one. TRB overlap between skin or GI tissue T cells and blood was limited.

This receptor was obtained from a woman in her forties or fifties in good health and a related stem cell transplant donor. The rearrangement links TRBV28 to TRBJ1-1, with D unresolved. The sequencing sample was made of PBMCs. The CDR3: CASGSYWATEAFF. The CDR3 region has the DNA TGTGCCAGCGGTTCCTACTGGGCCACTGAAGCTTTCTTT.